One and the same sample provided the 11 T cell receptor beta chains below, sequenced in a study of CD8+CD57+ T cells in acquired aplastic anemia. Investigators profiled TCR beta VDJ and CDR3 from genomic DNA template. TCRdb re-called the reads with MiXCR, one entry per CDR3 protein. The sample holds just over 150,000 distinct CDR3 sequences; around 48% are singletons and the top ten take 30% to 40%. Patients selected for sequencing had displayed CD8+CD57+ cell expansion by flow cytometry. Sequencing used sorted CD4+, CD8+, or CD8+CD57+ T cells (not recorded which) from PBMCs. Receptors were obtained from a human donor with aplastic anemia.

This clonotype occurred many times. CDR3 sequence: CASSIVSGTGFGYTF. The CDR3 coding sequence is TGTGCCAGTAGTATAGTAAGTGGGACAGGATTTGGCTACACCTTC. V gene TRBV19 combines with J gene TRBJ1-2; TRBD1 matches at 8 bases. The J segment lost 7 bases and the V segment lost 1 base, leaving 8 bases of the junction unmatched. The CDR3 extends over 15 amino acids. CDR1 and CDR2 (germline): LNHDA, SQIVND (reference sequence).

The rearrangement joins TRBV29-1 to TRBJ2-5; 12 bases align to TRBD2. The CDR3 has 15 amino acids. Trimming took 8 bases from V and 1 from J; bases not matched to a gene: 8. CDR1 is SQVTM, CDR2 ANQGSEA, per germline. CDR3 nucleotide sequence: TGCAGCCTCCGGACTAGCGGGGAGACCCAAGAGACCCAGTACTTC. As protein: CSLRTSGETQETQYF. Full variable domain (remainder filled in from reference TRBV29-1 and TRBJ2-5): SAVISQKPSRDICQRGTSLTIQCQVDSQVTMMFWYRQQPGQSLTLIATANQGSEATYESGFVIDKFPISRPNLTFSTLTVSNMSPEDSSIYLCSLRTSGETQETQYFGPGTRLLVL.

The CDR3: CAAGQGFSEQYF. CDR3 nucleotides: TGTGCGGCGGGACAGGGGTTCAGCGAGCAGTACTTC. This chain joins TRBV19 and TRBJ2-7; 10 nucleotides line up with TRBD1. Germline V gene sequence: CDR1 LNHDA, CDR2 SQIVND (reference sequence). CDR3 length equals 12 residues.

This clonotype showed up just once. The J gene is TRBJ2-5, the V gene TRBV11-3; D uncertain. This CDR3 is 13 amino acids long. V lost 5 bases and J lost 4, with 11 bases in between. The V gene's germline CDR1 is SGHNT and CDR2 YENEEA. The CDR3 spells CASSARLRETQYF. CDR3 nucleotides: TGTGCCAGCAGCGCCCGATTAAGAGAGACCCAGTACTTC.

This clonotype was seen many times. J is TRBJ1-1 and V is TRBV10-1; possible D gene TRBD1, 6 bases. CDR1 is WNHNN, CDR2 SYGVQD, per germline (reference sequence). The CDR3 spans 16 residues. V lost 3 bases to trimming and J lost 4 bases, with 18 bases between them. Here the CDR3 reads CASSDWGAGIGTEAFF. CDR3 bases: TGCGCCAGCAGTGACTGGGGGGCGGGTATAGGCACTGAAGCTTTCTTT.

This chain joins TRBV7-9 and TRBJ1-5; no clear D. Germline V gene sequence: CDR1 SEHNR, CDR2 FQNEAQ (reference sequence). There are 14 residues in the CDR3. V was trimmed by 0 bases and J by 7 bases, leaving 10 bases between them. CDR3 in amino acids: CASSLAGQQQPQHF. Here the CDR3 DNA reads TGTGCCAGCAGCTTAGCCGGCCAGCAGCAGCCCCAGCATTTT.

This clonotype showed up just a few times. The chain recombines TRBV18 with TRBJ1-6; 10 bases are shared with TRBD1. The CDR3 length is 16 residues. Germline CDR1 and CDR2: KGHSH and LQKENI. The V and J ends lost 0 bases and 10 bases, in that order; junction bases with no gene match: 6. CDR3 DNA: TGTGCCAGCTCACCACCGACAGGGGGCGCTCGGTCACCCCTCCACTTT. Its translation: CASSPPTGGARSPLHF.

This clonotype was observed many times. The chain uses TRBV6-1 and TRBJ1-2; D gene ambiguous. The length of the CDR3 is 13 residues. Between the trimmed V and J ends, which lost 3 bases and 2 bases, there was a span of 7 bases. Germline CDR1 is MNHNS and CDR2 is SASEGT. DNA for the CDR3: TGTGCCAGCAGTGACCTTCCAAACTATGGCTACACCTTC. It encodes CASSDLPNYGYTF.

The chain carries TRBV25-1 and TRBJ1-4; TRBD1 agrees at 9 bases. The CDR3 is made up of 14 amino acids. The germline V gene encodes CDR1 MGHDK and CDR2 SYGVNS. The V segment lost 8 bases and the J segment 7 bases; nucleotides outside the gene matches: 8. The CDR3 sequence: CASGTPTGGEKLFF. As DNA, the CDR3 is TGTGCCAGCGGCACGCCGACAGGGGGTGAAAAACTGTTTTTT.

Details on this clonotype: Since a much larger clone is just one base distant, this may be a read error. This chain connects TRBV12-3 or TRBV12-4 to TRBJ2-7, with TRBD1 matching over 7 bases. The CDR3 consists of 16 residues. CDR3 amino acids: CASSFWTGQFSYKQYF. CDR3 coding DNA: TGTGCCAGCAGTTTCTGGACGGGACAGTTCTCCTACAAGCAGTACTTC.

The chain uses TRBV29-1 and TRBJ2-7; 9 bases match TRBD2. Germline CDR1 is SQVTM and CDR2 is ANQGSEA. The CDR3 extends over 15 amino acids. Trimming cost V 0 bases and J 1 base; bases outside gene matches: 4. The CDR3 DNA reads TGCAGCGTTGAAGATCATAGCGGGGGTTCCTACGAGCAGTACTTC. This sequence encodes CSVEDHSGGSYEQYF.